Following are 4 T cell receptor beta chains from one sample sequenced in a study of regulatory T cells in long-lasting Graves disease. The authors built TCR beta libraries using iRepertoire HTBI primers and Arm-PCR of CDR3 regions. TCRdb independently ran MiXCR on the multiplex PCR reads; one entry per CDR3 protein. Among 350,000 to 450,000 distinct CDR3 sequences listed, 16% were seen once. Time point given: newly diagnosed GD, antithyroid drugs for less than 3 months. PBMC-extracted RNA yielded the TCR library. This same sample was also part of a study on T cells in Graves' hyperthyroidism and ophthalmopathy.

The sample was peripheral blood mononuclear cells (PBMCs), taken at new diagnosis, from a patient treated with antithyroid drugs. Receptor source: a man in his forties or fifties with Graves disease.

This clonotype was observed many times. The CDR3 sequence is CASSSSYRDTVFRYGYTF. CDR3 nucleotides: TGTGCCAGCAGTTCATCTTACCGGGACACCGTATTTCGCTATGGCTACACCTTC. The genes are TRBV28 and TRBJ1-2; TRBD1 is a possible D gene (6 bases). The CDR3 spans 18 residues. Germline CDR1 reads MDHEN; CDR2 reads SYDVKM. Trimming took off 4 bases at V and 4 bases at J, with 25 bases between the two ends.

This clonotype has a count of ten or more. The V and J genes are TRBV20-1 and TRBJ2-1; no reliable D call. The V and J ends lost 0 bases and 4 bases respectively, with 7 bases between them. The CDR3 spans 13 residues. Germline V gives CDR1 DFQATT, CDR2 SNEGSKA (reference sequence). This chain's CDR3 is CSARETIYNEQFF. In nucleotides, the CDR3 is TGCAGTGCTAGAGAAACAATATACAATGAGCAGTTCTTC.

In this sample, this clonotype turned up a few times. The V gene is TRBV10-2, the J gene TRBJ2-7; maybe TRBD2 (6 bases). Germline lookup yields CDR1 WSHSY and CDR2 SAAADI. The ends were cut back, 0 bases at V and 1 base at J, with 10 bases in the middle. There are 15 residues in the CDR3. The chain's CDR3 is CASSESTSFSYEQYF. The CDR3 DNA reads TGCGCCAGCAGTGAGTCTACTAGCTTTTCCTACGAGCAGTACTTC.

There are many counts of this clonotype. This sequence joins TRBV6-1 and TRBJ2-2; perhaps TRBD1 as D (6 bases). The V end was cut by 3 bases, the J end by 0 bases, with 11 bases between. The CDR3 contains 16 residues. Germline V CDR1 and CDR2: MNHNS, SASEGT. CDR3 in DNA: TGTGCCAGCAGTGACGGGACACACGCGAACACCGGGGAGCTGTTTTTT. This sequence encodes CASSDGTHANTGELFF.